This TCR beta chain was sequenced in a study of blood T cell repertoires in COVID-19. This CDR3 is 15 amino acids long. Adults between about 18 and 89 years of age took part from about two dozen US areas. Cohort assignment relied on participant-reported clinical history. Exposed volunteers were people who met a COVID-19 case within 2 weeks before study entry. The protocol was immunoSEQ multiplex PCR, while the TCRdb copy is restricted to in-frame clones and leaves out a portion. Of 400,000 to 500,000 clones in the sample, nearly 90% are singletons; the top ten hold approximately 1.3%. The chain links TRBV21-1 to TRBJ1-2; the table calls TRBD1, which could not be checked here. TRBV21-1 has pseudogene status. This TCR was recovered from a woman aged 18-35 years who had been exposed to COVID-19. The sequenced material came from PBMCs or T cells enriched from blood (not recorded which). CDR3 nucleotides: TGTGCCAGCAGCAAAGATATCGTCAGTTACTATGGCTACACCTTC. Translation: CASSKDIVSYYGYTF.